A single sample gave rise to the 9 T cell receptor beta chains below, sequenced in a study of post-analysis software for immune sequencing data. For these TCRs, the target antigens are not known. General observations from the study: Controls showed lower frequencies than patients for 4 or 5 TRBV segments, and TRBV5-6, TRBV5-1 and TRBV20-1 were among these.

Carried by the TCR beta cDNA libraries were unique molecular identifiers. A single record per CDR3 protein comes from TCRdb applying MiXCR to the PCR reads. The table has 820,000 or so distinct CDR3 sequences, around 50% seen once. Sequenced: blood. The receptors originated from a girl between 10 and 17 years old with multiple sclerosis.

This clonotype was counted a few times. This CDR3 reads CASSLLGASYNEQFF. The CDR3 DNA follows: TGTGCCAGCAGTTTATTGGGGGCGTCCTACAATGAGCAGTTCTTC. The chain combines TRBV27 with TRBJ2-1, with D perhaps TRBD1 (6 bases). This CDR3 region has 15 residues. Germline V gene lookup returns CDR1 MNHEY and CDR2 SMNVEV (reference sequence). Between the trimmed V and J ends, which lost 1 base and 1 base, there was a span of 8 bases.

The V call is TRBV12-3 or TRBV12-4, the J call TRBJ1-4; D remains ambiguous. V was shortened by 11 bases and J by 5 bases, with 12 bases between the two germline ends. The CDR3 runs to 12 residues. CDR3 sequence: CAVIGSNEKLFF. The CDR3 coding sequence is TGTGCCGTAATTGGGTCCAATGAAAAACTGTTTTTT.

The rearrangement uses TRBV4-1 and TRBJ1-2; perhaps TRBD1 as D (5 bases). Trimming pared 3 bases from V and 7 bases from J, leaving 12 bases between. Per the germline V gene, CDR1 is MGHRA and CDR2 is YSYEKL. The CDR3 totals 13 residues. Here the CDR3 reads CASSQAGEGGYTF. CDR3 coding DNA: TGCGCCAGCAGCCAGGCGGGGGAGGGTGGCTACACCTTC.

This clonotype was seen a single time. The gene calls are TRBV25-1 and TRBJ2-1; a possible D gene is TRBD1 (5 bases). Trimming pared 4 bases from V and 14 bases from J, leaving 18 bases between. CDR1 and CDR2 from the germline V gene are MGHDK and SYGVNS. The CDR3 extends over 13 amino acids. The CDR3 spells CASSAWGKPKEFF. CDR3 coding DNA: TGTGCCAGCAGTGCCTGGGGCAAGCCCAAGGAGTTCTTC.

The rearrangement links TRBV7-6 to TRBJ2-1, with no clear D. Germline assignment: CDR1 SGHVS and CDR2 FNYEAQ. The CDR3 has 17 residues. V was cut by 6 bases and J by 5 bases, with 23 bases left in between. The CDR3 region is CASSPTDARVPNNEQFF. CDR3 in DNA: TGTGCCAGCAGTCCCACGGACGCCCGGGTCCCTAACAATGAGCAGTTCTTC.

V gene TRBV29-1 combines with J gene TRBJ2-7; D possibly corresponds to TRBD1 (5 bases). This CDR3 spans 13 amino acids. Germline V gives CDR1 SQVTM, CDR2 ANQGSEA. Between the trimmed V and J ends, which lost 8 bases and 4 bases, there was a span of 18 bases. The CDR3 here is CSSIGATSYEQYF. CDR3 DNA: TGCAGCTCAATTGGGGCAACATCATACGAGCAGTACTTC.

This clonotype was seen a handful of times. J is TRBJ2-5 and V is TRBV19; no definite D call. The CDR3 runs to 14 residues. Germline CDR1 LNHDA, CDR2 SQIVND (reference sequence). V was clipped by 0 bases and J by 2 bases, with 7 bases between them. Here the CDR3 DNA reads TGTGCCAGTAGTATAGAAGGTTATCAAGAGACCCAGTACTTC. It translates to CASSIEGYQETQYF.

This clonotype came up once. The chain recombines TRBV15 with TRBJ2-5, with 10 bases aligning to TRBD1. The J call is uncertain, as TRBJ2-7 better fits the DNA end. Germline-derived CDR1 and CDR2 are LNHNV and YYDKDF (reference sequence). There are 15 residues in the CDR3. CDR3: CATSRDDRGRYEQYF. CDR3 DNA: TGTGCCACCAGCAGAGATGACAGGGGGCGCTACGAGCAGTACTTC.

The genes are TRBV25-1 and TRBJ2-3; D remains unclear. V lost 0 bases, J lost 5 bases, and 6 bases lay in between. Germline CDR1 MGHDK, CDR2 SYGVNS. The CDR3 consists of 13 residues. Written as DNA, the CDR3 is TGTGCCAGCAGTGAATATAGAGGAGATACGCAGTATTTT. It is translated as CASSEYRGDTQYF.